Presented here are 7 T cell receptor beta chains from one specimen sequenced in a study of cytomegalovirus exposure and HLA in healthy donors. Amplification used 60 Vbeta primers and 13 Jbeta primers. The data were produced by immunoSEQ multiplex PCR, yet TCRdb's version contains in-frame clones alone and is incomplete. Among hundreds of thousands of clones listed, about 82% were seen once. The specimen sequenced was PBMCs. The origin of the receptors is a man between 25 and 39 years old in good health and CMV-seronegative.

The rearrangement joins TRBV5-6 to TRBJ2-1; 9 nucleotides match TRBD1. Germline values: CDR1 SGHDT, CDR2 YYEEEE. This CDR3 spans 17 amino acids. Germline trimming cut 2 bases from V and 5 bases from J; bases unmatched to any gene: 11. This CDR3 reads CASSFPPTGGPHNEQFF. The CDR3 region has the DNA TGTGCCAGCAGCTTCCCCCCGACAGGGGGACCCCACAATGAGCAGTTCTTC.

This clone was recorded only once. V and J are TRBV5-4 and TRBJ2-7, with TRBD1 matching 9 bases. Trimming cost V 2 bases and J 5 bases; bases outside gene matches: 8. The CDR3 runs to 15 residues. Germline V CDR1 and CDR2: SGHNT, YYREEE (reference sequence). In DNA, the CDR3 is TGTGCCAGCAGCTTTGAGGGACAGGGAAGGAACGAGCAGTACTTC. It yields the protein CASSFEGQGRNEQYF. Using reference TRBV5-4 and TRBJ2-7 for the parts outside the CDR3, the full variable domain is ETGVTQSPTHLIKTRGQQVTLRCSSQSGHNTVSWYQQALGQGPQFIFQYYREEENGRGNFPPRFSGLQFPNYSSELNVNALELDDSALYLCASSFEGQGRNEQYFGPGTRLTVT.

This clone was observed a few times. This sequence joins TRBV15 and TRBJ2-1; 8 bases are a match to TRBD2. The CDR3 has 15 residues. From germline, CDR1 is LNHNV and CDR2 YYDKDF (reference sequence). The junction had 10 bases not matched to a gene; V was cut back by 5 bases and J by 7 bases. CDR3 in amino acids: CATSSGGRSRNEQFF. The CDR3, as DNA: TGTGCCACCAGCTCGGGGGGGCGGAGTCGTAATGAGCAGTTCTTC.

This chain uses TRBV6-5 with TRBJ2-2, with TRBD2 matching 9 bases. Germline CDR1 and CDR2: MNHEY and SVGAGI. Unmatched junction bases numbered 6, after V lost 2 bases and J lost 5 bases. The CDR3 loop spans 16 amino acids. CDR3 residues: CASSYMGLALTGELFF. DNA for the CDR3: TGTGCCAGCAGTTACATGGGACTAGCATTGACCGGGGAGCTGTTTTTT.

V is TRBV29-1 and J is TRBJ1-4; maybe TRBD1 (5 bases). There are 10 residues in the CDR3. Per the germline V gene, CDR1 is SQVTM and CDR2 is ANQGSEA. V lost 7 bases and J lost 12, with 12 bases in between. Here the CDR3 reads CSAPRVELFF. CDR3 nucleotides: TGCAGCGCCCCCAGGGTTGAACTGTTTTTT.

The DNA of the CDR3 is TGTGCCAGCAGTTCGGCGGGCTCTGGAAACACCATATATTTT. Its translation is CASSSAGSGNTIYF. V usage is TRBV27 and J usage is TRBJ1-3; D gene unclear. The germline gives CDR1 MNHEY, CDR2 SMNVEV (reference sequence). Trimming removed 4 bases from V and 0 bases from J, with 7 bases in between. The CDR3 totals 14 residues.

This chain uses TRBV7-2 with TRBJ2-3; the D gene is possibly TRBD2 (7 bases). Trimming left V 4 bases short and J 6 bases short, with 17 bases between. Germline loops: CDR1 SGHTA, CDR2 FQGNSA. There are 15 residues in the CDR3. The CDR3: CASSSTGGPGDTQYF. As DNA, the CDR3 is TGTGCCAGCAGCTCCACCGGGGGGCCGGGGGATACGCAGTATTTT.